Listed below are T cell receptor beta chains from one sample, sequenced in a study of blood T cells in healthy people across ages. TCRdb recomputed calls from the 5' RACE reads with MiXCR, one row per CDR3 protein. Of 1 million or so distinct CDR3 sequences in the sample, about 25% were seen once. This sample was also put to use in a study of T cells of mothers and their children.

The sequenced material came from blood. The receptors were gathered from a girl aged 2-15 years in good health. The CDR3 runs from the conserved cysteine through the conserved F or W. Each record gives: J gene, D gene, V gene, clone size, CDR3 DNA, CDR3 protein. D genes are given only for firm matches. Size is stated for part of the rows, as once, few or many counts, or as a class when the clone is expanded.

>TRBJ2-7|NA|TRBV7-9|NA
TGTGCCAGCAGTCATCCGGACACTGGAAACTACGAGCAGTACTTC
CASSHPDTGNYEQYF
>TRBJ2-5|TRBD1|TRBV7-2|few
TGTGCCAGCAGCTTAGGTGGGACAGCTAAAGAGACCCAGTACTTC
CASSLGGTAKETQYF
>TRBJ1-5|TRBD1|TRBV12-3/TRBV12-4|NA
TGTGCCAGCAGTTGGGGACAGGGGGCAACTCAGCCCCAGCATTTT
CASSWGQGATQPQHF
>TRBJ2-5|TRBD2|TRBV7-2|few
TGTGCCAGCAGCTTAAGGACTAGCCATACAGAGACCCAGTACTTC
CASSLRTSHTETQYF
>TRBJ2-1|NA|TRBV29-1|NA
TGCAGCGTTGAAGATCGCTGGGCGGGAAAAAGCTACAATGAGCAGTTCTTC
CSVEDRWAGKSYNEQFF
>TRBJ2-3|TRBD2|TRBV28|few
TGTGCCAGCAGGCCTCCGGAGCGGGAGGTTGCAGATACGCAGTATTTT
CASRPPEREVADTQYF
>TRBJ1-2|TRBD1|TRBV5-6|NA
TGTGCCAGCAGCTCCTACCATACAGGGGGCGGCGGCTACACCTTC
CASSSYHTGGGGYTF
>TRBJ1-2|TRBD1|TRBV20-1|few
TGCAGTGCTAGGTCGGCAGGGGGGGGATATGGCTACACCTTC
CSARSAGGGYGYTF
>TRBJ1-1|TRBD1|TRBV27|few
TGTGCCAGCAGAACCGCCCGACAGGGGGTCAGGGCTTTCTTT
CASRTARQGVRAFF
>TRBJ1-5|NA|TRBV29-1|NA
TGCAGCGCGGGCATGGGGACTGATCAGCCCCAGCATTTT
CSAGMGTDQPQHF
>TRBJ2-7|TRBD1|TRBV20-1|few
TGCAGTGCAAAGGCTATCTACAGGGGGCTCGAGCAGTACTTC
CSAKAIYRGLEQYF
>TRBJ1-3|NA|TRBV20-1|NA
TGCAGTATCCGCTCTGGAAACACCATATATTTT
CSIRSGNTIYF
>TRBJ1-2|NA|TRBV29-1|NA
TGCAGCGTTTTCCAGGGGAATGACTATGGCTACACCTTC
CSVFQGNDYGYTF
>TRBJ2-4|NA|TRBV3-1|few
TGTGCCAGCAGCCATAGTATTCAGGGATTGAACATTCAGTACTTC
CASSHSIQGLNIQYF
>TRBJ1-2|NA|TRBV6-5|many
TGTGCCAGCAGCTATACAGGAAACTATGGCTACACCTTC
CASSYTGNYGYTF
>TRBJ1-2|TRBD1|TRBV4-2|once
TGTGCCAGCAGCGTCCACAGGGGGATCGTTGACTATGGCTACACCTTC
CASSVHRGIVDYGYTF
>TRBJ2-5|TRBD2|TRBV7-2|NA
TGTGCCAGCAGCTTGTGGACTAGCGGGGGGGACATGTACCAAGAGACCCAGTGCTTC
CASSLWTSGGDMYQETQCF
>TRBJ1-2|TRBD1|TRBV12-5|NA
TGTGCTAGTGGTTCCGGACAGGCTCTGGGCTACACCTTC
CASGSGQALGYTF
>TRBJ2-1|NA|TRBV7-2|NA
TGTGCCAGCAGCTTAAAGGGTGAGCAGTCCTTC
CASSLKGEQSF
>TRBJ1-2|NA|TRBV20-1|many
TGCAGTGCTACCATCCCTTCATCCGTCTCCTATGGCTACACCTTC
CSATIPSSVSYGYTF
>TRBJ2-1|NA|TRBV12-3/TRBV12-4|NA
TGTGCCAGCAGTCGAGAGAAATACGATGAGCAGTTCTTC
CASSREKYDEQFF
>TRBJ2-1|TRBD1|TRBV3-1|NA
TGTGCCAGCAGCCCCGGACAGGGGGCACGGAATGAGCAGTTCTTC
CASSPGQGARNEQFF
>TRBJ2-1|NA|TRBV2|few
TGTGCCAGCAGTGGGGGTCATAGCTCCTACAATGAGCAGTTCTTC
CASSGGHSSYNEQFF
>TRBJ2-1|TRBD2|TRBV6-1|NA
TGTGCCAGCAGGAAAGCGGGACTAGCGGGGAACAATGAGCAGTTCTTC
CASRKAGLAGNNEQFF
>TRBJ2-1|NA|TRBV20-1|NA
TGCAGTGCTAGATTGAGCGGCGTTTACTACAATGAGCAGTTCTTC
CSARLSGVYYNEQFF
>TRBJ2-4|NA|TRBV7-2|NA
TGTGCCAGCAGCTTAGGGCTAGCGGAGGGGGAGAACATTCAGTACTTC
CASSLGLAEGENIQYF
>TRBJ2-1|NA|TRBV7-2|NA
TGTGCCAGCAGCTTAGAGGGGGCAGGAGGGCCGTTAAATGAGCAGTTCTTC
CASSLEGAGGPLNEQFF
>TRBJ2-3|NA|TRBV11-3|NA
TGTGCCAGCAGCTTACAGGGCCCGGGGGCAGATACGCAGTATTTT
CASSLQGPGADTQYF
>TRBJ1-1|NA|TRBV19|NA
TGTGCCAGTAGTATATGGCAGAGCACTGAAGCTTTCTTT
CASSIWQSTEAFF
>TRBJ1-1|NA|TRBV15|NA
TGTGCCACCAGCAGAGATTTGGGGGGAACTGAAGCTTTCTTT
CATSRDLGGTEAFF
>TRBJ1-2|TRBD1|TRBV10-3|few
TGTGCCATCTGGGACAGCCGGGTCGGCTACACCTTC
CAIWDSRVGYTF
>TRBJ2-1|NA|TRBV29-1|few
TGCAGCGTTGAAGATCACGGGGTCTCCTACAATGAGCAGTTCTTC
CSVEDHGVSYNEQFF
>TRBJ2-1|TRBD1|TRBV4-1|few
TGCGCCAGCAGCCAAGCTGGGACAGGGGGCTACAATGAGCAGTTCTTC
CASSQAGTGGYNEQFF
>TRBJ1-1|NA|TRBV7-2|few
TGTGCCAGCAGCTTACGGGGGAACACTGGAGCTTTCTTT
CASSLRGNTGAFF
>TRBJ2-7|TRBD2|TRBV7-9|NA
TGTGCCAGCAGCGATCCCGGGACTAGCGGTAACCAGCAGTACTTC
CASSDPGTSGNQQYF
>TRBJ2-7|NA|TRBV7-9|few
TGTGCCAGCAGCCGGACCCACTACGAGCAGTACTTC
CASSRTHYEQYF
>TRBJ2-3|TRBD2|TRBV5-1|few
TGCGCCAGCAGCTTGGCACTACTAGCGGGAGTCGATACGCAGTATTTT
CASSLALLAGVDTQYF
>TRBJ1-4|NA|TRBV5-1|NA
TGCGCCAGCAGCGATTTACAGGGAGGTTTTAATGAGAAACTGTTTTTT
CASSDLQGGFNEKLFF
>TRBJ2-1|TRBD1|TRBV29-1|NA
TGCAGCGGAACCGGGACAGTAAACAATGAGCAGTTCTTC
CSGTGTVNNEQFF
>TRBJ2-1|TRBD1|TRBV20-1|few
TGCAGTGCTAGTTCCGGGACAGGGGGTTTCAATGAGCAGTTCTTC
CSASSGTGGFNEQFF
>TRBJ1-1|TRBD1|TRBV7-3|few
TGTGCCAGCAGATCTGACAGGGGGCGAGACACTGAAGCTTTCTTT
CASRSDRGRDTEAFF
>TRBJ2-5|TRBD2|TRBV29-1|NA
TGCAGCGTTGAAAGGACGGGGGGTTCCCAGTACTTC
CSVERTGGSQYF
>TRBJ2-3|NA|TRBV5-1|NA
TGCGCCAGCAGCTTTTATCTAGCGACAGATACGCAGTATTTT
CASSFYLATDTQYF
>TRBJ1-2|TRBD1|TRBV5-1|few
TGCGCCAGCAGCTGGGACAGGGCCGACTATGGCTACACCTTC
CASSWDRADYGYTF
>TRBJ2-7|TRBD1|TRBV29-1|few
TGCAGCGGCCTTACAGGGGGCCACGCGCAGTACTTC
CSGLTGGHAQYF